The entry that follows covers one T cell receptor beta chain sequence. Looked up from germline, CDR1 is MDHEN and CDR2 is SYDVKM. The CDR3 spans 15 residues. V shed 4 bases and J 8 bases; nucleotides not matched to a gene: 10. This record comes from a study of blood T cell repertoires in COVID-19. Background on the study: Whether acute or convalescent, the COVID-19 samples came from the United States, Italy and Spain. PBMCs, B-cell-depleted T cells, or T cells were the source of the cDNA or gDNA that made up the material.

Original processing notes: Amplification of reference gene primers provided the estimated nucleated cell counts. Sequencing was performed with immunoSEQ multiplex PCR; in TCRdb, only in-frame clones are kept and a portion is missing. That table is the source of V, J and clone size, and D and trimming were worked out from the DNA. The sample consists of 210,000 or so clones, 80% to 90% of them appearing once. This TCR came from a woman older than 75 with active or convalescent COVID-19. Sequencing input: peripheral blood. This sequence joins TRBV28 and TRBJ1-4; the match to TRBD1 covers 7 bases. For the CDR3, the DNA is TGTGCCAGCAGTTCGGCAGGGGGTAGTAGAGAAAAACTGTTTTTT. Translation: CASSSAGGSREKLFF.